This T cell receptor (beta chain) was profiled in a study of glioma-infiltrating T cells. This clonotype was seen at least ten times. Its target is unknown. V was cut by 6 bases and J by 7 bases, with 7 bases left in between. Looked up from germline, CDR1 is ENHRY and CDR2 is SYGVKD. This CDR3 region has 11 residues. Using RNA template, CDR3s of TCR alpha and beta were amplified with iRepertoire arm-PCR. Tissue mRNA or PBMC total RNA, 100-400 ng, went into one-step reverse transcription and amplification. TCRdb re-called the multiplex PCR reads through MiXCR, storing one row per CDR3 protein. The table has over 70,000 distinct CDR3 sequences, 23% seen once. General study points: Only very few CDR3 sequences appeared in both tissue and blood. Tissue-blood divergence was below expectation in non-neoplastic patients, above in gliomas.

This TCR derives from a human donor with low-grade glioma or glioblastoma, undergoing nonglioma brain surgery, or in good health (not recorded which). J is TRBJ2-1 and V is TRBV10-3, with D possibly called TRBD1 or TRBD2 (5 bases each). Sequenced input: glioma tissue, nonneoplastic brain tissue, or PBMCs (not recorded which). CDR3 nucleotides: TGTGCCATCAGGGGACGAAATGAGCAGTTCTTC. This translates into CAIRGRNEQFF.